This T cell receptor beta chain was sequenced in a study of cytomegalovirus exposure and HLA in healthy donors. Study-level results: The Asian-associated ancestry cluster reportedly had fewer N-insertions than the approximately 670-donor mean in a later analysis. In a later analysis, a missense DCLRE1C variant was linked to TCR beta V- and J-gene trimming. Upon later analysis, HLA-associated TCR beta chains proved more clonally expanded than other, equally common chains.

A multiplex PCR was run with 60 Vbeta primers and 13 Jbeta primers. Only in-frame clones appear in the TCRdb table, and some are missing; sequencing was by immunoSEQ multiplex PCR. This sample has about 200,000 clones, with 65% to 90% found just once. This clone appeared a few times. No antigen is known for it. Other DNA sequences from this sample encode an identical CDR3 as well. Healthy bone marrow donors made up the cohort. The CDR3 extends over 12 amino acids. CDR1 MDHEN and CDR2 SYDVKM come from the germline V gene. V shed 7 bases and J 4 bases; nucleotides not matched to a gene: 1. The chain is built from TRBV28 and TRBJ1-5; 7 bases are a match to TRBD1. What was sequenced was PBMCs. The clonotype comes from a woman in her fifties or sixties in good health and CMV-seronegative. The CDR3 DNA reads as TGTGCCAGCACAGGGGGAAATCAGCCCCAGCATTTT. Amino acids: CASTGGNQPQHF.